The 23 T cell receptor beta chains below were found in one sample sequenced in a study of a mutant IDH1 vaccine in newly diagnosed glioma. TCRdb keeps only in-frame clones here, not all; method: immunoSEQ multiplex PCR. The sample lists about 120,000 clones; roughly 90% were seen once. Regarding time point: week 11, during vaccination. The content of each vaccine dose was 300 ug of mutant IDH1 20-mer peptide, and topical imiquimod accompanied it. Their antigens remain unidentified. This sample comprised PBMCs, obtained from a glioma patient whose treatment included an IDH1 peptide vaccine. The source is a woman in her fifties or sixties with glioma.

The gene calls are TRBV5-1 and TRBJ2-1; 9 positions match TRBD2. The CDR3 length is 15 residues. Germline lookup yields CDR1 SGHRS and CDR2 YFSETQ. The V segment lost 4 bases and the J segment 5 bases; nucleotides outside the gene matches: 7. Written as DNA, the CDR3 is TGCGCCAGCAGCATGTCTAGCGGGATCAACAATGAGCAGTTCTTC. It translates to CASSMSSGINNEQFF.

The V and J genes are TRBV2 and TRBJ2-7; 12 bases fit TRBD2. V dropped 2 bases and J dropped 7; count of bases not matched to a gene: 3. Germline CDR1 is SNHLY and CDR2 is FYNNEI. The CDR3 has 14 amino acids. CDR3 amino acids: CASSELTSGGEQYF. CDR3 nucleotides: TGTGCCAGCAGTGAATTGACTAGCGGGGGTGAGCAGTACTTC.

The CDR3 sequence is CASRDRVLTGNTIYF. DNA for the CDR3: TGTGCCAGCAGGGACAGGGTGCTGACTGGAAACACCATATATTTT. The chain uses TRBV7-9 and TRBJ1-3, with TRBD1 matching 8 bases. V shed 6 bases, J shed 2 bases, and the junction held 6 bases outside the gene matches. CDR1 is SEHNR and CDR2 is FQNEAQ in the germline V gene (reference sequence). This CDR3 region has 15 residues.

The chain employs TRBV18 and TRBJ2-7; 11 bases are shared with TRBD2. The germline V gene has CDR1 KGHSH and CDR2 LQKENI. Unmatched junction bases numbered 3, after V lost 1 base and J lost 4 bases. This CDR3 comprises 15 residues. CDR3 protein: CASSPLGTSGYEQYF. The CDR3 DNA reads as TGTGCCAGCTCACCACTAGGGACTAGCGGTTACGAGCAGTACTTC.

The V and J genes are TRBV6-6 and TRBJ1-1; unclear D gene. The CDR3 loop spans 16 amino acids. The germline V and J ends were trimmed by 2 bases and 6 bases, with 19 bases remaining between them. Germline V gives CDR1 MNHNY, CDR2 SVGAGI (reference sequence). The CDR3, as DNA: TGTGCCAGCAGTTACCGCGGGAATGGGGTGGAGGCTGAAGCTTTCTTT. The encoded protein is CASSYRGNGVEAEAFF.

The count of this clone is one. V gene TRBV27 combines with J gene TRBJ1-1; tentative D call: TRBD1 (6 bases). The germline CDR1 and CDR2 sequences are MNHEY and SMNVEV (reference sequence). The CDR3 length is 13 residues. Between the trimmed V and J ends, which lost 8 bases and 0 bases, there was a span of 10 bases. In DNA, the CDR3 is TGTGCCAGCCAGGACAGAGTGAACACTGAAGCTTTCTTT. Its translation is CASQDRVNTEAFF.

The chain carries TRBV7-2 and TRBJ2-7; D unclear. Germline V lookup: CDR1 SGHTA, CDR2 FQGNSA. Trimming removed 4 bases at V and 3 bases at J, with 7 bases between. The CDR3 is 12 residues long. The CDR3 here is CASSSRVYEQYF. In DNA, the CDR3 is TGTGCCAGCAGCTCCCGGGTCTACGAGCAGTACTTC.

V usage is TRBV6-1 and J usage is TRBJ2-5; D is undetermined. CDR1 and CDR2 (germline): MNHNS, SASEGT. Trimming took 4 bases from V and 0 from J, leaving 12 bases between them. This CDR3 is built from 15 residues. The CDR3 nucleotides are TGTGCCAGCAGTGGAACATTAGTGTACCAAGAGACCCAGTACTTC. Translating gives CASSGTLVYQETQYF.

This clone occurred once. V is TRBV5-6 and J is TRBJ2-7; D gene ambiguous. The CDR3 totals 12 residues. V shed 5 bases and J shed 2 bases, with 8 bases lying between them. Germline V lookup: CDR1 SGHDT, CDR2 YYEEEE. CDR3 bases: TGTGCCAGCAGTTTAGACGCCTACGAGCAGTACTTC. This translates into CASSLDAYEQYF.

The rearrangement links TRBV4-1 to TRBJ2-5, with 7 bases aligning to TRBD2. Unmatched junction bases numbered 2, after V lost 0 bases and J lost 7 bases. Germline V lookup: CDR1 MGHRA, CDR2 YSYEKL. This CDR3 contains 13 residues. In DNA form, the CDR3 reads TGCGCCAGCAGCCAAGATGGGGGGGTGACCCAGTACTTC. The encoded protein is CASSQDGGVTQYF.

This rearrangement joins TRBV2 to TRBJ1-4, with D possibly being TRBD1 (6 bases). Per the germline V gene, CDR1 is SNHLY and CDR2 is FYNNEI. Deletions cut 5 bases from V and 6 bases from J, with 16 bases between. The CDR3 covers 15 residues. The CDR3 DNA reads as TGTGCCAGCAGTTGGTCGGGGGCGCCTGATGAAAAACTGTTTTTT. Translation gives CASSWSGAPDEKLFF.

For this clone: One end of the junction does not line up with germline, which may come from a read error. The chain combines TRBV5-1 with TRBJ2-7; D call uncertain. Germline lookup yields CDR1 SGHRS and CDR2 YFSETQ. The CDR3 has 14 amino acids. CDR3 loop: CASSFAGSSNEQYF. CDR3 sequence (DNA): TGCGCCAGCAGCTTTGCTGGAAGCTCCAACGAGCAGTACTTC. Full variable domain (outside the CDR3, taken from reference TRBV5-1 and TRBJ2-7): KAGVTQTPRYLIKTRGQQVTLSCSPISGHRSVSWYQQTPGQGLQFLFEYFSETQRNKGNFPGRFSGRQFSNSRSEMNVSTLELGDSALYLCASSFAGSSNEQYFGPGTRLTVT.

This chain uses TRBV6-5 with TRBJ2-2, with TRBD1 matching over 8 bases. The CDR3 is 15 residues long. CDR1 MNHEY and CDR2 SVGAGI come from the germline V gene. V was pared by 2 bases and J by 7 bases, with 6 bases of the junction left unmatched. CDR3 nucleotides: TGTGCCAGCAGTTACGACAGGGGCTTGGGCGGGGAGCTGTTTTTT. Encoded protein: CASSYDRGLGGELFF.

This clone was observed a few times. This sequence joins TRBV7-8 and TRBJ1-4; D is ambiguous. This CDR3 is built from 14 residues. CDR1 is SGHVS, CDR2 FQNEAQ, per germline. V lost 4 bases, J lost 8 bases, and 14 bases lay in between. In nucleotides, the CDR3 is TGTGCCAGCAGCTCCGGCCTAGGTGTGGAAAAACTGTTTTTT. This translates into CASSSGLGVEKLFF.

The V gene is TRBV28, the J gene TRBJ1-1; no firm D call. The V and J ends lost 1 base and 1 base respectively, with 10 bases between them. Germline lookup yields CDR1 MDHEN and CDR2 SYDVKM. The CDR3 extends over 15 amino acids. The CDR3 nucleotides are TGTGCCAGCAGTTTATCCCCGGCGAGGAACACTGAAGCTTTCTTT. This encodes CASSLSPARNTEAFF.

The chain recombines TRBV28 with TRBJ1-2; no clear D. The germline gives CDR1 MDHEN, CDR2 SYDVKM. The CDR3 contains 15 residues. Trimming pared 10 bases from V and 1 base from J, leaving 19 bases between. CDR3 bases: TGTGCCACCTCACAAGGATTTCTAAGTAACTATGGCTACACCTTC. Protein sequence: CATSQGFLSNYGYTF.

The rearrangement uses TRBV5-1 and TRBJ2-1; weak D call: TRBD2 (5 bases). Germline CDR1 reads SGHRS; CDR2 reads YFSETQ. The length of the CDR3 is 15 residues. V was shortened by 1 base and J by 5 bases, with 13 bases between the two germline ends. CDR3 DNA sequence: TGCGCCAGCAGCTTGCTCGCGGGTCGGGACAATGAGCAGTTCTTC. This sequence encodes CASSLLAGRDNEQFF.

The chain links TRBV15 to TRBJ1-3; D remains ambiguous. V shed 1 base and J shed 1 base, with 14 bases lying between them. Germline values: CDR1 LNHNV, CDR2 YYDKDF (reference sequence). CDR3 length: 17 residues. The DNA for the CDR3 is TGTGCCACCAGCAGAGGTTACACCTGGGGTTCTGGAAACACCATATATTTT. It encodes CATSRGYTWGSGNTIYF.

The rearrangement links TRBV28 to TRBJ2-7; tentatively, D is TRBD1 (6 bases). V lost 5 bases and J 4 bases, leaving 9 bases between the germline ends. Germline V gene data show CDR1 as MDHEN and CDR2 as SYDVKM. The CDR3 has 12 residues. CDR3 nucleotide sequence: TGTGCCAGCAGTACAACAGGGTACGAGCAGTACTTC. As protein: CASSTTGYEQYF.

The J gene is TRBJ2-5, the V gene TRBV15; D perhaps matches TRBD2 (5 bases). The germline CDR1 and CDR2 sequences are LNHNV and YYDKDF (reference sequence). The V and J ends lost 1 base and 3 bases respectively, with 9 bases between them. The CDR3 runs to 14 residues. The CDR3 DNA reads TGTGCCACCAGCAGAGTAGCCGGGGAAGAGACCCAGTACTTC. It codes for CATSRVAGEETQYF.

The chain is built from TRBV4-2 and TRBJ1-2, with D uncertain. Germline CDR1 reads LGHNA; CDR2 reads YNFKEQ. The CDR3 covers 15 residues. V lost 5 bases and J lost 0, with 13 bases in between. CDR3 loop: CASSLDGVPNYGYTF. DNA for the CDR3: TGTGCCAGCAGCTTGGACGGGGTGCCTAACTATGGCTACACCTTC.

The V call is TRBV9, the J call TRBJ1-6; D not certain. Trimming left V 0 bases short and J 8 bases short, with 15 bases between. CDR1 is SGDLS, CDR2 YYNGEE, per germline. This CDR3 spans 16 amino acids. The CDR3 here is CASSVGPRSHDSPLHF. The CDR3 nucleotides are TGTGCCAGCAGCGTAGGCCCGAGAAGTCACGATTCACCCCTCCACTTT.

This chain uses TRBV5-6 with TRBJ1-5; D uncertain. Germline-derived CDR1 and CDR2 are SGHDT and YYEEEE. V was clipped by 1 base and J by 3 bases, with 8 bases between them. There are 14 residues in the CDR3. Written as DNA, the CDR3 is TGTGCCAGCAGCTTGAGAGGGTACAATCAGCCCCAGCATTTT. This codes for CASSLRGYNQPQHF.